This TCR beta chain was sequenced in a study of blood T cell repertoires in COVID-19. Sequencing used immunoSEQ multiplex PCR; TCRdb keeps in-frame clones, though not all of them. Counted here are 160,000 or so clones, 82% occurring once; the ten biggest clones make up around 18%. Germline V lookup: CDR1 LGHDT, CDR2 YNNKEL (reference sequence). The CDR3 extends over 12 amino acids. The V and J ends lost 3 bases and 6 bases respectively, with 6 bases between them. The chain carries TRBV3-1 (or the pseudogene TRBV3-2) and TRBJ2-1; no reliable D call. This TCR came from a man between 60 and 75 years old who had recovered from COVID-19. The sequencing sample was made of PBMCs or T cells enriched from blood (not recorded which). The DNA of the CDR3 is TGTGCCAGCAGCCAGGGCCCCAATGAGCAGTTCTTC. It translates to CASSQGPNEQFF.